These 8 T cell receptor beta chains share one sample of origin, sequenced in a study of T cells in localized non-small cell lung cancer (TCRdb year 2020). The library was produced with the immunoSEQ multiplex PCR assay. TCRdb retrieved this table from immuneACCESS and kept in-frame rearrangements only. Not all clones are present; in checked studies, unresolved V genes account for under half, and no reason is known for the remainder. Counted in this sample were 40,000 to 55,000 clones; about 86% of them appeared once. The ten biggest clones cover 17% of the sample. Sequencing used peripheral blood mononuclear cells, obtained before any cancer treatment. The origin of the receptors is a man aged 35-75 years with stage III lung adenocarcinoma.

The CDR3 loop is CAWSVQGSSGANVLTF. In DNA form, the CDR3 reads TGTGCCTGGAGTGTGCAGGGCAGCTCTGGGGCCAACGTCCTGACTTTC. The rearrangement uses TRBV30 and TRBJ2-6, with D maybe TRBD1 (5 bases). The CDR3 sequence is 16 residues long. V lost 0 bases and J lost 0, with 9 bases in between. Germline-derived CDR1 and CDR2 are GTSNPN and SVGIG (reference sequence).

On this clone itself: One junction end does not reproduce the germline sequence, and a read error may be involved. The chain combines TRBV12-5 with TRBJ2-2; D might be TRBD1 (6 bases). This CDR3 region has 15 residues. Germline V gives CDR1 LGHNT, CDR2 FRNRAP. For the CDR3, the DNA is TGTGCTAGTGGTTTGGGACAGGCGAACGCCGGGGAGCTGTTTTTT. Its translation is CASGLGQANAGELFF. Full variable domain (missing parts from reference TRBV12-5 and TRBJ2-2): DARVTQTPRHKVTEMGQEVTMRCQPILGHNTVFWYRQTMMQGLELLAYFRNRAPLDDSGMPKDRFSAEMPDATLATLKIQPSEPRDSAVYFCASGLGQANAGELFFGEGSRLTVL.

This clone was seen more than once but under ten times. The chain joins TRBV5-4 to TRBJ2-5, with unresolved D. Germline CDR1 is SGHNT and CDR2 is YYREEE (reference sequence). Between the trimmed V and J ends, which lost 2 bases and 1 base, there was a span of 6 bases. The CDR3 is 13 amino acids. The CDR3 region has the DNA TGTGCCAGCAGCTTCGTGAGCCAAGAGACCCAGTACTTC. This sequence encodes CASSFVSQETQYF.

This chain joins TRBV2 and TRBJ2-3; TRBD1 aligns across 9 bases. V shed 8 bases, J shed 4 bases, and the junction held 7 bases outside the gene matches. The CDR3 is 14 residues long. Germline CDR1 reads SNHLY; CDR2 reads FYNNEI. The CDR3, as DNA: TGTGCCAGCGCGCCGGGACAGGGACCAGATACGCAGTATTTT. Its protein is CASAPGQGPDTQYF. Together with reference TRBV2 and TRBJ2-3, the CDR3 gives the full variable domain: EPEVTQTPSHQVTQMGQEVILRCVPISNHLYFYWYRQILGQKVEFLVSFYNNEISEKSEIFDDQFSVERPDGSNFTLKIRSTKLEDSAMYFCASAPGQGPDTQYFGPGTRLTVL.

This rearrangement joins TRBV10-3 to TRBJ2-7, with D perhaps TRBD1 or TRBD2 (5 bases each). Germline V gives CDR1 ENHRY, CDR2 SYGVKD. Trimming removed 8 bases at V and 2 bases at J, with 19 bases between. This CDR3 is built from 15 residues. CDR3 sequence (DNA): TGTGCCATCGGGCTAAGTTGGGGGAAGGCCTACGAGCAGTACTTC. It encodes CAIGLSWGKAYEQYF.

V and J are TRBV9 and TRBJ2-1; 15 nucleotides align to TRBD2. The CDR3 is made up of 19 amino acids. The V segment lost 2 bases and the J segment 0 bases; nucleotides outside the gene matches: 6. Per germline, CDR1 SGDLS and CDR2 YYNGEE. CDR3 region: CASSVAGLAGGYSYNEQFF. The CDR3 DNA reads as TGTGCCAGCAGCGTCGCGGGACTAGCGGGGGGCTACTCCTACAATGAGCAGTTCTTC.

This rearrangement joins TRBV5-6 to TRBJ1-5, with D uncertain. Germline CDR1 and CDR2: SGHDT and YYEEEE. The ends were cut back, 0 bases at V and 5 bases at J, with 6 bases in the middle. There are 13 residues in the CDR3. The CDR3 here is CASSLETDQPQHF. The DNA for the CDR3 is TGTGCCAGCAGCTTGGAGACGGATCAGCCCCAGCATTTT.

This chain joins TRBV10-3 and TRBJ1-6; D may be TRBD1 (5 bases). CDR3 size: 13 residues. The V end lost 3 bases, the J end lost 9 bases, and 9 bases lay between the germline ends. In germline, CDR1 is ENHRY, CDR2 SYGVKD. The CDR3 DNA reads TGTGCCATCAGTGAATATAGGGGTTCACCCCTCCACTTT. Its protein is CAISEYRGSPLHF.